The T cell receptor beta chain under discussion was sequenced for a study of CD8+CD57+ T cells in acquired aplastic anemia. Study-level background: Across the sorted CD4+ and CD8+ cells, DNA amounts averaged 3.2 ug. For CD4+ cells, healthy donors had an average of about 10 million reads. Regarding the study as a whole: Around 30 sequences, all CD8+ CDR3, were shared between patients and controls.

The ends were cut back, 2 bases at V and 7 bases at J, with 12 bases in the middle. The CDR3 is 14 amino acids. Germline lookup yields CDR1 MDHEN and CDR2 SYDVKM. The template for TCR beta VDJ and CDR3 sequence profiling was genomic DNA. One entry per CDR3 protein, called by TCRdb with MiXCR from the reads. The data contain about 210,000 distinct CDR3 sequences, almost 35% of them seen just once; the ten biggest clones take up roughly 1.1%. This clonotype was seen only a few times. Its antigen is not known. This sequence originates from a human donor in good health, serving as a control. The sample comprised sorted CD4+, CD8+, or CD8+CD57+ T cells (not recorded which) from PBMCs. The J gene is TRBJ2-1, the V gene TRBV28; TRBD2 is a possible D gene (5 bases). The CDR3 loop reads CASSLGGRRNEQFF. CDR3 bases: TGTGCCAGCAGTTTAGGTGGCAGGAGGAATGAGCAGTTCTTC.